This paragraph reports one T cell receptor (beta chain). This record comes from a study of OX40 agonist ivuxolimab in advanced cancers. Assay: immunoSEQ multiplex PCR; the TCRdb copy retains only in-frame clones and omits some. The sample yields approximately 58,000 clones, around 90% seen once. The CDR3 has 14 amino acids. Germline assignment: CDR1 MNHNY and CDR2 SVGAGI (reference sequence). With 9 bases removed from V and 2 bases from J, the gap between germline ends came to 17 bases. Here the sequenced sample was CD4+ or CD8+ T cells sorted from blood, taken in a trial of the OX40 agonist ivuxolimab. The TCR originated in an adult with an advanced solid tumor such as melanoma, head and neck, liver or kidney cancer. The chain combines TRBV6-6 with TRBJ2-7, with D tentatively TRBD1 (6 bases). CDR3 DNA: TGTGCCAGTCGCTGGGAAGGGGGAACCTACGAGCAGTACTTC. As protein: CASRWEGGTYEQYF.